The next 23 T cell receptor beta chains were all read from a single sample in a study of blood T cell repertoires in COVID-19. Only in-frame clones appear in the TCRdb table, and some are missing; sequencing was by immunoSEQ multiplex PCR. The sample records around 120,000 clones, 70% to 90% being singletons. Input material: peripheral blood. These TCRs come from a human donor in a cohort sampled during active COVID-19.

V is TRBV6-5 and J is TRBJ2-2; 8 nucleotides agree with TRBD1. Germline assignment: CDR1 MNHEY and CDR2 SVGAGI. The J segment lost 8 bases and the V segment lost 7 bases, leaving 12 bases of the junction unmatched. This CDR3 comprises 15 residues. This CDR3 is CASTSGTGLGGELFF. The CDR3 DNA reads TGTGCCAGCACCTCCGGGACAGGATTAGGTGGGGAGCTGTTTTTT.

The chain links TRBV5-6 to TRBJ2-3; D possibly corresponds to TRBD2 (6 bases). Germline assignment: CDR1 SGHDT and CDR2 YYEEEE. Trimming pared 2 bases from V and 8 bases from J, leaving 12 bases between. There are 13 residues in the CDR3. The CDR3 coding sequence is TGTGCCAGCAGCTTTATGGCGGAGGGTACGCAGTATTTT. It encodes CASSFMAEGTQYF.

V gene TRBV5-8 combines with J gene TRBJ2-1; weak D call: TRBD1 (6 bases). The V end was cut by 7 bases, the J end by 6 bases, with 17 bases between. The CDR3 has 14 amino acids. Germline values: CDR1 SGHTS, CDR2 YDEGEE. The CDR3 DNA follows: TGTGCCAGCGCGAGGACAGCAAACCCCAATGAGCAGTTCTTC. Protein: CASARTANPNEQFF.

This clone was seen a single time. The V gene is TRBV2, the J gene TRBJ2-1; 13 nucleotides line up with TRBD2. V shed 6 bases and J 3 bases; nucleotides not matched to a gene: 11. CDR3 size: 18 residues. Germline lookup yields CDR1 SNHLY and CDR2 FYNNEI. CDR3 amino acids: CASSQTSGRPSYYNEQFF. CDR3 sequence (DNA): TGTGCCAGCAGCCAGACTAGCGGGAGGCCGAGTTACTACAATGAGCAGTTCTTC.

In regard to this clone: This CDR3 is also generated by other DNA sequences in the sample. This chain joins TRBV11-2 and TRBJ2-7, with 14 positions matching TRBD2. CDR3 length: 17 amino acids. The J segment lost 0 bases and the V segment lost 2 bases, leaving 3 bases of the junction unmatched. Germline lookup yields CDR1 SGHAT and CDR2 FQNNGV. This chain's CDR3 is CASSLRTSGRSSYEQYF. The CDR3 nucleotides are TGTGCCAGCAGCTTACGGACTAGCGGGAGGAGCTCCTACGAGCAGTACTTC.

The rearrangement joins TRBV28 to TRBJ2-3; TRBD1 aligns across 9 bases. Germline lookup yields CDR1 MDHEN and CDR2 SYDVKM. The CDR3 totals 16 residues. V gave up 6 bases and J gave up 10 bases; unmatched junction bases: 17. As DNA, the CDR3 is TGTGCCAGCAGACCACAGGGGGCCGGACTGGGAGAGGCGCAGTATTTT. Protein: CASRPQGAGLGEAQYF.

This sequence joins TRBV6-5 and TRBJ1-1; D not resolved. V dropped 10 bases and J dropped 6 bases, with 9 bases sitting between them. The CDR3 extends over 10 amino acids. CDR1 and CDR2 (germline): MNHEY, SVGAGI. The CDR3 spells CATRYPEAFF. Written as DNA, the CDR3 is TGTGCCACCCGGTACCCTGAAGCTTTCTTT.

The table lists this clone with a count of one. This chain joins TRBV9 and TRBJ2-5; the D gene is possibly TRBD2 (6 bases). V was pared by 3 bases and J by 0 bases, with 12 bases between. Germline V gene sequence: CDR1 SGDLS, CDR2 YYNGEE. The CDR3 sequence is 15 residues long. In DNA, the CDR3 is TGTGCCAGCAGCGCCGGGGAGCGGGACCAAGAGACCCAGTACTTC. Protein product: CASSAGERDQETQYF.

The rearrangement uses TRBV9 and TRBJ1-1; TRBD1 matches 7 bases. The CDR3 is made up of 14 amino acids. J was trimmed by 1 base and V by 3 bases; bases with no gene match: 3. CDR1 and CDR2 (germline): SGDLS, YYNGEE. The CDR3 DNA sequence: TGTGCCAGCAGCGGGGACAGTTCGAACACTGAAGCTTTCTTT. Protein product: CASSGDSSNTEAFF.

The chain combines TRBV5-1 with TRBJ2-3; 8 positions match TRBD2. Germline V CDR1 and CDR2: SGHRS, YFSETQ. The CDR3 runs 15 residues. V was clipped by 4 bases and J by 3 bases; unmatched bases: 7. Here the CDR3 reads CASSRAGGYTDTQYF. CDR3 coding DNA: TGCGCCAGCAGCCGTGCGGGAGGATATACAGATACGCAGTATTTT.

The chain links TRBV19 to TRBJ1-2, with TRBD1 matching over 9 bases. V dropped 7 bases and J dropped 7; count of bases not matched to a gene: 16. This CDR3 is 16 amino acids long. Germline CDR1 and CDR2: LNHDA and SQIVND (reference sequence). For the CDR3, the DNA is TGTGCCAGTACGAACCCCCCGGGACAGGGTTCACGTGGCTACACCTTC. It encodes CASTNPPGQGSRGYTF.

The gene calls are TRBV4-1 and TRBJ2-2; the match to TRBD1 covers 9 bases. CDR1 is MGHRA and CDR2 is YSYEKL in the germline V gene. CDR3 size: 19 residues. V was clipped by 3 bases and J by 0 bases; unmatched bases: 11. CDR3 DNA sequence: TGCGCCAGCAGCCATTTCTACGGACAGGGGAAAACGAACACCGGGGAGCTGTTTTTT. It encodes CASSHFYGQGKTNTGELFF.

The J gene is TRBJ1-5, the V gene TRBV19; tentative D call: TRBD1 (5 bases). The CDR3 covers 15 residues. Deletions cut 1 base from V and 2 bases from J, with 9 bases between. CDR1 and CDR2 from the germline V gene are LNHDA and SQIVND (reference sequence). The DNA for the CDR3 is TGTGCCAGTAGTATAGTAAGGGGTGGCAATCAGCCCCAGCATTTT. It translates to CASSIVRGGNQPQHF. Supplemented by reference TRBV19 and TRBJ1-5, the full variable domain reads DGGITQSPKYLFRKEGQNVTLSCEQNLNHDAMYWYRQDPGQGLRLIYYSQIVNDFQKGDIAEGYSVSREKKESFPLTVTSAQKNPTAFYLCASSIVRGGNQPQHFGDGTRLSIL.

The rearrangement uses TRBV4-1 and TRBJ1-6, with 11 positions matching TRBD1. J gave up 14 bases and V 1 base, and 10 bases lay outside the gene matches. The germline V gene has CDR1 MGHRA and CDR2 YSYEKL. The length of the CDR3 is 16 residues. The CDR3 loop is CASSQAPPGQGGSLHF. The DNA for the CDR3 is TGCGCCAGCAGCCAAGCGCCGCCGGGACAGGGGGGCTCCCTCCACTTT.

The sample holds many counts of this clone. This sample includes further DNA sequences coding for the same CDR3. The chain is built from TRBV19 and TRBJ2-1, with 11 nucleotides matching TRBD2. In germline, CDR1 is LNHDA, CDR2 SQIVND (reference sequence). The ends lost 6 bases at V and 2 bases at J; junction bases unmatched: 0. This CDR3 contains 14 residues. The DNA for the CDR3 is TGTGCCAGTAGGACTAGCGGGACCTACAATGAGCAGTTCTTC. Its protein product is CASRTSGTYNEQFF.

The chain employs TRBV3-1 (or the pseudogene TRBV3-2) and TRBJ1-4; tentatively, D is TRBD1 (5 bases). Deletions cut 4 bases from V and 6 bases from J, with 15 bases between. Germline V gene sequence: CDR1 LGHDT, CDR2 YNNKEL (reference sequence). The CDR3 loop spans 15 amino acids. The CDR3 loop is CASSPRSDSYEKLFF. For the CDR3, the DNA is TGTGCCAGCAGCCCAAGATCCGACAGCTATGAAAAACTGTTTTTT.

This clone was detected only once. CDR3 amino acids: CASSLEYGGTYLISTDTQYF. The CDR3 DNA reads as TGTGCCAGCAGCTTAGAGTATGGGGGGACTTACCTTATTAGCACAGATACGCAGTATTTT. This chain links TRBV7-6 with TRBJ2-3; possible D gene TRBD2, 6 bases. This CDR3 is built from 20 residues. In germline, CDR1 is SGHVS, CDR2 FNYEAQ. V lost 1 base to trimming and J lost 0 bases, with 23 bases between them.

The genes are TRBV2 and TRBJ1-6, with D uncertain. This CDR3 is 15 amino acids long. Germline CDR1 is SNHLY and CDR2 is FYNNEI. Trimming cost V 3 bases and J 4 bases, with 10 bases left between them. CDR3 amino acids: CASSEVTEYNSPLHF. CDR3 in DNA: TGTGCCAGCAGTGAGGTGACGGAGTATAATTCACCCCTCCACTTT.

The chain combines TRBV10-3 with TRBJ2-1, with 10 bases lining up with TRBD2. From germline, CDR1 is ENHRY and CDR2 SYGVKD. This CDR3 contains 14 residues. V shed 5 bases, J shed 10 bases, and the junction held 8 bases outside the gene matches. In DNA form, the CDR3 reads TGTGCCATCAGTCCCGGGACTAGCGTGGGGGAGCAGTTCTTC. It codes for CAISPGTSVGEQFF.

The rearrangement links TRBV2 to TRBJ2-4; 15 nucleotides match TRBD2. Losses at the gene ends were 6 bases for V and 3 bases for J; bases not matched to a gene: 9. Germline V gives CDR1 SNHLY, CDR2 FYNNEI. The CDR3 loop spans 18 amino acids. In DNA, the CDR3 is TGTGCCAGCAGGACCGGGACTAGCGGGGGGTGGGGCAAAAACATTCAGTACTTC. It specifies CASRTGTSGGWGKNIQYF.

The chain recombines TRBV5-4 with TRBJ2-3; 7 nucleotides agree with TRBD2. The CDR3 spans 15 residues. The V gene's germline CDR1 is SGHNT and CDR2 YYREEE (reference sequence). Trimming at V came to 4 bases and at J to 6 bases, leaving 11 bases not matched to a gene. DNA of the CDR3: TGTGCCAGCAGCCAAGTAGAAGCGGGGCATGATACGCAGTATTTT. This translates into CASSQVEAGHDTQYF.

The chain is built from TRBV18 and TRBJ2-7, with TRBD2 matching 7 bases. CDR1 is KGHSH, CDR2 LQKENI, per germline. Trimming took 3 bases from V and 4 from J; bases not matched to a gene: 9. This CDR3 region has 15 residues. The CDR3 coding sequence is TGTGCCAGCTCACCTGGAGGCGGGAGTCAATACGAGCAGTACTTC. Translating it yields CASSPGGGSQYEQYF.

V is TRBV9 and J is TRBJ1-4; 7 bases agree with TRBD1. Losses at the gene ends were 4 bases for V and 0 bases for J; bases not matched to a gene: 9. There are 17 residues in the CDR3. The germline V gene encodes CDR1 SGDLS and CDR2 YYNGEE. As DNA, the CDR3 is TGTGCCAGCAGCACGGGACAGAGTTTTGCAACTAATGAAAAACTGTTTTTT. Its translation is CASSTGQSFATNEKLFF.